This record covers a single T cell receptor (beta chain). Sequencing used immunoSEQ multiplex PCR; TCRdb keeps in-frame clones, though not all of them. The data hold about 120,000 clones, with roughly 82% observed a single time. The data belong to a study of T cell responses to AZD1222 COVID-19 vaccine. The source is an adult who received the AZD1222 COVID-19 vaccine. The specimen comprised peripheral blood, sampled 28 days after the second AZD1222 dose.

The CDR3 loop is CASSQDPVQLRSTDTQYF. The CDR3 nucleotides read TGCGCCAGCAGCCAAGATCCAGTCCAACTCCGATCCACAGATACGCAGTATTTT. V and J are TRBV4-1 and TRBJ2-3; D unclear. The V end lost 0 bases, the J end lost 2 bases, and 18 bases lay between the germline ends. The CDR3 length is 18 residues. Per germline, CDR1 MGHRA and CDR2 YSYEKL.